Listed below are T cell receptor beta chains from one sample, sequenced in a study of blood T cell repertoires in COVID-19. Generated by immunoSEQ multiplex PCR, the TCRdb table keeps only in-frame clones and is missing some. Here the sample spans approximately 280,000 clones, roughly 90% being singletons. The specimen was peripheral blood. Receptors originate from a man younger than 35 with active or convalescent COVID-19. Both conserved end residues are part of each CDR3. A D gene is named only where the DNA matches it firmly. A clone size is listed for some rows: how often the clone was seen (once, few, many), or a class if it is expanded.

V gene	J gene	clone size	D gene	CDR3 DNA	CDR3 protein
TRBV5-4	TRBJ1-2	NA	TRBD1	TGTGCCAGCAGCTTGGACAGGGGGGTGGGCGGCTACACCTTC	CASSLDRGVGGYTF
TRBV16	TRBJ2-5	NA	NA	TGTGCCAGCAGCCAATCTGTGGGGCAGTACCAAGAGACCCAGTACTTC	CASSQSVGQYQETQYF
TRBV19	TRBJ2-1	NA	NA	TGTGCCAGTAGTATAGCGGGGGTCCAGTACAATGAGCAGTTCTTC	CASSIAGVQYNEQFF
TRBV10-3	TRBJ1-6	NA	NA	TGTGCCATCAACGGACAAGGGGATTCACCCCTCCACTTT	CAINGQGDSPLHF
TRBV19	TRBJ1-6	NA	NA	TGTGCCAGCCGGGACACCTATAATTCACCCCTCCACTTT	CASRDTYNSPLHF
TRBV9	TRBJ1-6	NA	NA	TGTGCCAGCAGCGAACGGCCGACAGGAAGGATGAATTCACCCCTCCACTTT	CASSERPTGRMNSPLHF
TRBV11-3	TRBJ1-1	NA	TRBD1	TGTGCCAGCAGCTTGGGACAGCCGAACACTGAAGCTTTCTTT	CASSLGQPNTEAFF
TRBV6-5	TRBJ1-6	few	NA	TGTGCCAGCAGTTACGGATCTGGAGGCTATAATTCACCCCTCCACTTT	CASSYGSGGYNSPLHF
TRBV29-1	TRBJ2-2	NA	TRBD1	TGCAGCGTAGGGACAGGGGTGAACACCGGGGAGCTGTTTTTT	CSVGTGVNTGELFF
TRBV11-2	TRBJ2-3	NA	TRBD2	TGTGCCAGCAGCTTCGGGACTAGCGGGAGCACAGATACGCAGTATTTT	CASSFGTSGSTDTQYF
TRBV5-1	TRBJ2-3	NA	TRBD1	TGCGCCAGCAGCCTCACCCTCGGACAGGGTGGCACAGATACGCAGTATTTT	CASSLTLGQGGTDTQYF
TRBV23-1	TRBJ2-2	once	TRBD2	TGCGCCAGCAGTCAATCATGGCGGGGGTCGAACATTGGGAAGACCGGGGAGCTGTTTTTT	CASSQSWRGSNIGKTGELFF
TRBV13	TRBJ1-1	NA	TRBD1	TGTGCCAGCAGCAATCCCCCGGGGACAGGGAGGACTGAAGCTTTCTTT	CASSNPPGTGRTEAFF
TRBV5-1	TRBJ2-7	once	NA	TGCGCCAGCAGCTTTTACGGGAGCTCCTACGAGCAGTACTTC	CASSFYGSSYEQYF
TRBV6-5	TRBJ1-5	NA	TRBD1	TGTGCCAGCTCCAGGGGGGCGGCTCAGCCCCAGCATTTT	CASSRGAAQPQHF
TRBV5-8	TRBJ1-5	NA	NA	TGTGCCAGCAGCTTTAACAGGGAAGGGCCCCAGCATTTT	CASSFNREGPQHF
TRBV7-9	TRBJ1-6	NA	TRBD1	TGTGCCAGCAGTCCCCGGACAGGGCTTTATAATTCACCCCTCCACTTT	CASSPRTGLYNSPLHF
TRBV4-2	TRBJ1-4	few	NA	TGTGCCAGCAGCCAAGATAGAGGGGTTGGGGGGGAAAAACTGTTTTTT	CASSQDRGVGGEKLFF